Included here is one T cell receptor beta chain sequence, with context. This sample is part of a study of radiation and T cells in renal cell carcinoma. Across the whole study: Nephrectomy followed 15 Gy stereotactic body radiation by 4 weeks.

Described time point: blood 2 weeks post-SBRT. Treatment specified: 15 Gy SBRT to primary tumor, nephrectomy 4 weeks later. Blood was sampled at baseline, 2 weeks and 4 weeks after SBRT. The patient's renal cell carcinoma had clear cell pathology. TCRdb's table, derived via immunoSEQ multiplex PCR, lists solely in-frame clones and lacks some. The sample comprises roughly 28,000 clones, roughly 80% of which are singletons, and under 40% rests with the top ten. V was cut by 0 bases and J by 4 bases, with 6 bases left in between. Germline CDR1 and CDR2: MNHEY and SMNVEV (reference sequence). The CDR3 length is 14 residues.

V gene TRBV27 combines with J gene TRBJ1-4; D is ambiguous. The source is a man between 60 and 75 years old with renal cell carcinoma. This specimen consisted of blood, obtained from a patient whose treatment included radiotherapy and nephrectomy. This chain's CDR3 is CASSLSQINEKLFF. The DNA for the CDR3 is TGTGCCAGCAGTTTATCACAGATTAATGAAAAACTGTTTTTT.